This T cell receptor (beta chain) was sequenced during a study of T cells in Graves' hyperthyroidism and ophthalmopathy (dated by TCRdb to about 2019). About the investigation overall: Peripheral blood samples were taken at initial diagnosis, before any treatment was given. To identify distinguishing TCR V-J signatures, a discovery cohort of around 98 patients was used, comprising 43 with Graves' ophthalmopathy and some 60 with stable Graves' hyperthyroidism. Prospective prediction of ophthalmopathy was tested in an independent validation cohort of some 20 hyperthyroidism patients and some 17 patients who later progressed to ophthalmopathy. The roughly 100 discovery patients were randomly divided into training and test sets at a 7:3 ratio. Thyroid tissue and blood T-cell repertoires from six Graves' hyperthyroidism patients were also compared in the study. Once sampling was done, hyperthyroidism patients were given methimazole at a starting dose of 30 mg daily, whereas ophthalmopathy patients were given high-dose intravenous methylprednisolone. The paper describes TCR Vbeta CDR3 sequencing of 140 or so peripheral blood samples, made up of around 41 ophthalmopathy patients, roughly 75 hyperthyroidism patients and around 17 progressor patients.

V is pared back by 8 bases and J by 2 bases, with 16 bases lying between the germline termini. As encoded in the germline V gene, CDR1 is SGHDN while CDR2 is FVKESK. The CDR3, cysteine through phenylalanine, is 15 amino acids long. CDR3 DNA only is kept here, 45 bases in frame from base 1. A word on this clonotype: Its recognized antigen is unknown. A single base separates this from a much larger clone, so it may be a read error.

A patient counted as having stable Graves' hyperthyroidism if no progression to ophthalmopathy occurred over 18 months of follow-up. The hyperthyroidism patients were between 18 and 65 years old and newly diagnosed, with a disease duration of less than 2 months. The study excluded patients with uncontrolled infections, other autoimmune diseases, pregnancy or lactation. Diagnoses were established on the basis of clinical symptoms, serum thyroxine and TRAb, thyroid ultrasound, and orbital computed tomography. PBMCs were separated from 10 ml of fresh peripheral blood using Ficoll-Paque density gradient centrifugation. Total RNA was extracted using Trizol reagent, and RNA quality was assessed on an Agilent 2100 Bioanalyzer. The TCR beta CDR3 regions were amplified from the RNA transcripts. For the first round of RT-PCR on the TCR CDR3, the HTBI primer set was used together with the Qiagen OneStep RT-PCR kit. The libraries were constructed in a second round of multiplex PCR and then size-selected and purified. Libraries were sequenced paired-end with 100 bp reads on an Illumina HiSeq2000. The study's processing was this. Raw data were processed with SOAPnuke, discarding reads with adapters, uncalled bases, mean Phred below 15, or no exact constant-primer or identifier match. COPE v1.2.5 was used to merge the high-quality paired reads, and each unique nucleotide sequence was defined as a clonotype. Clonotypes were aligned to IMGT TRBV, TRBD and TRBJ reference segments using MiTCR v1.1. Only V-J combinations with frequency above 0.0001, covering about 99% of repertoires, were analysed. The TCS score was defined as the ratio of F50 (clonal expansion) to E x V (chaos), calculated using BLOSUM62-based TCRdist between CDR3 peptides within each V-J. Welch's t-statistics and random forest reduced 514 V-J features to about 12, which were used in a naive Bayes classifier (R e1071). TCRdb handled the public reads itself, with Q25 trimming in fastp and clone calling in MiXCR, and kept productive beta chains. Each entry merges the rows of one CDR3 protein and shows their most common DNA and genes. TCRdb assigned the V and J calls; the authors' analysis was not used. In all, the sample holds about 360,000 distinct CDR3 sequences, and 13% of those were seen once. The ten largest account for over 8.5% of the sample.

The research as a whole found: In cross-validation, a model built on a 13 V-J signature told ophthalmopathy apart from stable hyperthyroidism with over 85% sensitivity and 81% to 82% specificity, and in testing the same model reached 80%/75%. During validation, the model predicted progression to ophthalmopathy a median of roughly 7.1 months ahead of onset, with 60% to 71% sensitivity and more than 72% specificity. Most expanded thyroid clonotypes (frequency above 0.001) were also detected in blood, a finding suggesting that blood repertoires may reflect thyroid immune responses. No statistical method was used to fix the sample size in advance, and group allocation was not hidden from the investigators.

This TCR came from a woman aged 18-29 years with Graves' hyperthyroidism. The sequence is built from TRBV14 and TRBJ2-1, with a tentative D gene TRBD2 over 5 matching bases. Sequencing was done on a sample of blood. The DNA is as follows: TGTGCCAGCGGCTCCCGCGGAGGCACCTACAATGAGCAGTTCTTC. Its protein product is CASGSRGGTYNEQFF.